The source of this TCR beta chain is a study of blood T cell repertoires in COVID-19. The repertoire was sequenced with immunoSEQ multiplex PCR; TCRdb's copy has only in-frame clones and lacks some. Seen here are a few hundred thousand clones, around 89% observed once, and the top ten hold roughly 0.8%. Deletions cut 3 bases from V and 4 bases from J, with 9 bases between. The CDR3 loop spans 13 amino acids. Germline V gene lookup returns CDR1 SGHAT and CDR2 FQNNGV. The TCR comes from a man aged 25-40 years with acute or convalescent COVID-19. The sample comprised peripheral blood. This chain connects TRBV11-2 to TRBJ1-1; D possibly corresponds to TRBD1 (5 bases). The CDR3 here is CASSFNGGTEAFF. CDR3 bases: TGTGCCAGCAGCTTTAACGGGGGCACTGAAGCTTTCTTT. The complete variable domain, with remaining parts taken from reference TRBV11-2 and TRBJ1-1, reads EAGVAQSPRYKIIEKRQSVAFWCNPISGHATLYWYQQILGQGPKLLIQFQNNGVVDDSQLPKDRFSAERLKGVDSTLKIQPAKLEDSAVYLCASSFNGGTEAFFGQGTRLTVV.